The source of this T cell receptor beta chain is a study of blood T cell repertoires in COVID-19. Assay used: immunoSEQ multiplex PCR; TCRdb lists only in-frame clones, some missing. This sample has over 30,000 clones, with around 87% found just once. The CDR3 totals 16 residues. The V gene end was trimmed by 8 bases and the J gene end by 10 bases; junction bases not matched to a gene: 20. The germline V gene encodes CDR1 GTSNPN and CDR2 SVGIG (reference sequence). The clonotype comes from a man between 70 and 80 years old with acute or convalescent COVID-19. Sequenced material: peripheral blood. V and J are TRBV30 and TRBJ1-6; 7 bases map to TRBD1. The CDR3 coding sequence is TGTGCCGGAAGACGACGAGGGGGCGCAGCCAGGTCACCCCTCCACTTT. This codes for CAGRRRGGAARSPLHF.